This TCR beta chain came from a study of cytomegalovirus exposure and HLA in healthy donors. V shed 0 bases and J shed 5 bases, with 7 bases lying between them. The CDR3 length is 12 residues. Germline CDR1 and CDR2: GTSNPN and SVGIG (reference sequence). The study ran its PCR with 60 Vbeta and 13 Jbeta primers. Clones were read by immunoSEQ multiplex PCR, and TCRdb kept only the in-frame ones, dropping some. The repertoire holds roughly 96,000 clones, with about four fifths as singletons. The V call is TRBV30, the J call TRBJ1-1; D call uncertain. This receptor was identified in a female donor in good health and CMV-seropositive. Sequenced: PBMCs. DNA of the CDR3: TGTGCCTGGAGTGTTGGGCGTACTGAAGCTTTCTTT. This translates into CAWSVGRTEAFF.